This passage covers 7 T cell receptor beta chains from one sample sequenced in a study of CD8+ T cells in alopecia areata. Extracted RNA was reverse transcribed, and the resulting cDNA served as sequencing template. TCRdb's table, derived via immunoSEQ multiplex PCR, lists solely in-frame clones and lacks some. The sample includes 200,000 to 250,000 clones, about 64% of them seen just once. Treatment in this sample: oral pan-JAK inhibitor, 5-10 mg twice daily. This specimen consisted of CD4+ T cells sorted from blood, obtained at week 4, from a patient treated with tofacitinib. These receptor sequences come from a human donor with alopecia areata.

V and J are TRBV5-1 and TRBJ2-3, with D tentatively TRBD2 (5 bases). The V gene's germline CDR1 is SGHRS and CDR2 YFSETQ. V shed 4 bases and J shed 6 bases, with 12 bases lying between them. CDR3 length: 13 amino acids. The CDR3 nucleotides read TGCGCCAGCAGCCCCCTTCCGGGGGATACGCAGTATTTT. Translating gives CASSPLPGDTQYF.

The CDR3 sequence is CASSPQQGGEQYF. The DNA for the CDR3 is TGTGCCAGCTCACCACAGCAGGGCGGCGAGCAGTACTTC. This sequence joins TRBV18 and TRBJ2-7; D possibly corresponds to TRBD1 (5 bases). Trimming pared 1 base from V and 6 bases from J, leaving 10 bases between. Germline CDR1 KGHSH, CDR2 LQKENI. The CDR3 sequence is 13 residues long.

This clone came up once. The V call is TRBV29-1, the J call TRBJ1-1, with D perhaps TRBD1 (5 bases). Deletions cut 4 bases from V and 5 bases from J, with 14 bases between. Germline V gene lookup returns CDR1 SQVTM and CDR2 ANQGSEA. This CDR3 is built from 13 residues. CDR3 in amino acids: CSVAWTRDTEAFF. For the CDR3, the DNA is TGCAGCGTTGCTTGGACACGCGATACTGAAGCTTTCTTT.

The genes are TRBV7-6 and TRBJ2-5; D not certain. CDR1 SGHVS and CDR2 FNYEAQ come from the germline V gene. This CDR3 has 13 residues. V lost 1 base, J lost 6 bases, and 9 bases lay in between. The CDR3 region has the DNA TGTGCCAGCAGCTTAGGGCATCTAAAGACCCAGTACTTC. Its protein is CASSLGHLKTQYF.

The V call is TRBV2, the J call TRBJ2-1; 8 bases match TRBD2. Trimming cost V 4 bases and J 4 bases; bases outside gene matches: 6. Germline CDR1 SNHLY, CDR2 FYNNEI. The CDR3 sequence is 15 residues long. The CDR3 is CASSVGGGRYNEQFF. The DNA for the CDR3 is TGTGCCAGCAGTGTAGGCGGGGGGCGGTACAATGAGCAGTTCTTC. Using reference TRBV2 and TRBJ2-1 for the parts outside the CDR3, the full variable domain is EPEVTQTPSHQVTQMGQEVILRCVPISNHLYFYWYRQILGQKVEFLVSFYNNEISEKSEIFDDQFSVERPDGSNFTLKIRSTKLEDSAMYFCASSVGGGRYNEQFFGPGTRLTVL.

Worth noting for this clone: At the DNA level, this CDR3 is encoded by other sequences in the same sample as well. The chain joins TRBV30 to TRBJ1-2; maybe TRBD1 (6 bases). CDR1 is GTSNPN and CDR2 is SVGIG in the germline V gene (reference sequence). This CDR3 has 11 residues. Trimming stripped 2 bases from V and 8 bases from J, with 9 bases between. CDR3 residues: CAWSPGEGYTF. The CDR3 coding sequence is TGTGCCTGGAGTCCAGGGGAGGGCTACACCTTC.

There are a few counts of this clone. This sequence joins TRBV5-1 and TRBJ1-1; 7 positions match TRBD1. The CDR3 runs to 14 residues. The V gene end was trimmed by 5 bases and the J gene end by 1 base; junction bases not matched to a gene: 5. Germline V CDR1 and CDR2: SGHRS, YFSETQ. The CDR3 loop is CASRYGTANTEAFF. In nucleotides, the CDR3 is TGCGCCAGCAGGTACGGGACAGCGAACACTGAAGCTTTCTTT.